This T cell receptor beta chain was recovered during a study of identifying expanded T cells in peripheral blood. Libraries were prepared by immunoSEQ multiplex PCR; TCRdb keeps only in-frame clonotypes and omits some of them. The sample has around 50,000 clones, around 90% seen once; the top ten hold 3.6%. Germline CDR1 and CDR2: LNHNV and YYDKDF (reference sequence). This CDR3 has 15 residues. V lost 3 bases, J lost 3 bases, and 12 bases lay in between. This clone was counted a few times. This rearrangement joins TRBV15 to TRBJ2-1; unclear D gene. The sequencing input was blood. This receptor was identified in a person aged 18 to 75 in good health. The CDR3 here is CATSSADTDYNEQFF. CDR3 bases: TGTGCCACCAGCAGTGCAGACACGGACTACAATGAGCAGTTCTTC.